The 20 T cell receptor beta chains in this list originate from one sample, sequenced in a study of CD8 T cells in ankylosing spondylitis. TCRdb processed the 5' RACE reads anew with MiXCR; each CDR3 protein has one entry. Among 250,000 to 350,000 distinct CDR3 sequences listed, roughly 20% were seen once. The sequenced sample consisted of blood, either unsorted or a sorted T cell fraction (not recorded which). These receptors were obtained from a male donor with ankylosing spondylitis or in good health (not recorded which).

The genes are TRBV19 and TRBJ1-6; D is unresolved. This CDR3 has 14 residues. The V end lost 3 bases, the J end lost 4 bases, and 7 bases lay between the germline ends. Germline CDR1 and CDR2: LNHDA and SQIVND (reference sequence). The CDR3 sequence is CASSIVGYNSPLHF. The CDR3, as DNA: TGTGCCAGTAGTATCGTAGGTTATAATTCACCCCTCCACTTT.

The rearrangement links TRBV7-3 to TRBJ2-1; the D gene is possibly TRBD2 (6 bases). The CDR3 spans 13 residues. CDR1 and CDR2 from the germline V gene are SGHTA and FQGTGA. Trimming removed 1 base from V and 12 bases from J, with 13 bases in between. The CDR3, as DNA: TGTGCCAGCAGCTTAATCTTGCGGGGAGCGCAGTTCTTC. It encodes CASSLILRGAQFF.

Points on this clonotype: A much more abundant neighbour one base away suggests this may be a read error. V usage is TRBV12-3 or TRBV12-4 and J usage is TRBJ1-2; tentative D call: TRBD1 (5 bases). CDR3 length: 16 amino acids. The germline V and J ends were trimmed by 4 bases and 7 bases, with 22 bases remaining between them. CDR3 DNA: TGTGCCAGCAGTTCCGTAGGCATCGGGACCTCTATTGGCTACACCTTC. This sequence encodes CASSSVGIGTSIGYTF.

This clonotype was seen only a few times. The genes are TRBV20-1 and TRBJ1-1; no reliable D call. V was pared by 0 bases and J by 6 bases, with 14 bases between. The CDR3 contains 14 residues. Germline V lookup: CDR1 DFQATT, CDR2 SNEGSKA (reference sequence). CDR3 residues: CSARDVRVRSEAFF. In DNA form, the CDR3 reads TGCAGTGCTAGAGATGTGCGGGTGAGGTCTGAAGCTTTCTTT.

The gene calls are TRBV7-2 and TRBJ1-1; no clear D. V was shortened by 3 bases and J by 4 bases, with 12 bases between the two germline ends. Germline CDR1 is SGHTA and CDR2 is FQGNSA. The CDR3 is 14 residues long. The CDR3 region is CASSFNRGGTEAFF. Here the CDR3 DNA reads TGTGCCAGCAGCTTCAATCGGGGAGGCACTGAAGCTTTCTTT.

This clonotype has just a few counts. Written as DNA, the CDR3 is TGCAGACCTATGGACCTCAACAATGAGCAGTTCTTC. This codes for CRPMDLNNEQFF. The rearrangement uses TRBV20-1 and TRBJ2-1, with D unresolved. This CDR3 is 12 amino acids long. The germline gives CDR1 DFQATT, CDR2 SNEGSKA (reference sequence).

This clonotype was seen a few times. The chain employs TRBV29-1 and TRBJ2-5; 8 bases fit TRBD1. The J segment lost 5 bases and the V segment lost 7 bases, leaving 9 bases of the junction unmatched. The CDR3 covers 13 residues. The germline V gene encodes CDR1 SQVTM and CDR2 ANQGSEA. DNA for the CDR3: TGCAGCGCCGATGACAGGGGTGTCGAGACCCAGTACTTC. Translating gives CSADDRGVETQYF.

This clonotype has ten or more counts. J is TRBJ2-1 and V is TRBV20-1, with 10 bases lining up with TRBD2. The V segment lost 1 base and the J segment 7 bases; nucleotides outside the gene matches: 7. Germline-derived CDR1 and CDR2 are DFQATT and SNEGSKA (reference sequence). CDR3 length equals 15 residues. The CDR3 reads CSARVALAGVNEQFF. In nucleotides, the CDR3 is TGCAGTGCTAGAGTTGCGCTAGCGGGAGTAAATGAGCAGTTCTTC.

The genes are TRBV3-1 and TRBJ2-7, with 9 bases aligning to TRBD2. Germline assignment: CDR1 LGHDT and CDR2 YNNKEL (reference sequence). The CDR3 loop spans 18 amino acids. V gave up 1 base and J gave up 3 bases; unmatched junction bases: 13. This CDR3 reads CASSQGSAASGKVYEQYV. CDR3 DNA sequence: TGTGCCAGCAGCCAAGGATCTGCGGCTAGCGGGAAAGTCTACGAGCAGTACGTC.

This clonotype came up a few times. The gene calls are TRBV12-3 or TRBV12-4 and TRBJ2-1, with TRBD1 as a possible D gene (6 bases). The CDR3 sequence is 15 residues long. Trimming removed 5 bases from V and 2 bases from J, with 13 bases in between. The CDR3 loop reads CASSQGHPAYNEQFF. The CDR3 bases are TGTGCCAGCAGTCAGGGACACCCAGCCTACAATGAGCAGTTCTTC.

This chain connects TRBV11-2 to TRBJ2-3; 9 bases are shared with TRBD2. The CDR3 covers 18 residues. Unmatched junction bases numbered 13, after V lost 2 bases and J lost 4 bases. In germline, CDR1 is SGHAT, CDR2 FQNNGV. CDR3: CASSLRRGGKLPSDTQYF. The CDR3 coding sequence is TGTGCCAGCAGCTTACGGCGGGGGGGAAAGTTACCATCAGATACGCAGTATTTT.

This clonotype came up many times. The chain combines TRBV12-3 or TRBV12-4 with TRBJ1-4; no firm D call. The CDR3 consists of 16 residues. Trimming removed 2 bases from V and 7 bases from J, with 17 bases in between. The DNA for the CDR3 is TGTGCCAGCAGTTTAAATCCGCCTCTTCCGGGTGAAAAACTGTTTTTT. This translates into CASSLNPPLPGEKLFF.

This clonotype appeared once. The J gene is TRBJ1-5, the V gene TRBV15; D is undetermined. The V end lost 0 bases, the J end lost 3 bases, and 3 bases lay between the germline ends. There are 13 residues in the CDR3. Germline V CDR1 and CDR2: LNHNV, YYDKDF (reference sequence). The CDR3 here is CATSRDFNQPQHF. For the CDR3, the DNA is TGTGCCACCAGCAGAGATTTCAATCAGCCCCAGCATTTT.

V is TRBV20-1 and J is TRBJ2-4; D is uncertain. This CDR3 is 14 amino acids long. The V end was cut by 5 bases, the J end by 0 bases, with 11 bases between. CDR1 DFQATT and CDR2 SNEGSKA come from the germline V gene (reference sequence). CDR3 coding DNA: TGCAGTGCTCCGACACATATAGCCAAAAACATTCAGTACTTC. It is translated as CSAPTHIAKNIQYF.

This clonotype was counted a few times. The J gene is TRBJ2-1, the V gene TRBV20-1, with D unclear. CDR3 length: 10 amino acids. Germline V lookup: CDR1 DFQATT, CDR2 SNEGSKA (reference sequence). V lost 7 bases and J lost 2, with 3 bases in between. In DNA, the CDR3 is TGCAGTGTCCCCTACAATGAGCAGTTCTTC. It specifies CSVPYNEQFF.

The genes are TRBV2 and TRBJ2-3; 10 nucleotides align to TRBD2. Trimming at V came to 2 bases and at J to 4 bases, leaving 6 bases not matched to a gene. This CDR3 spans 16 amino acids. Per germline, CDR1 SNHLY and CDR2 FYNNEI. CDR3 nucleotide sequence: TGTGCCAGCAGTGAACAGGGACTAGCGCGAGCAGATACGCAGTATTTT. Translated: CASSEQGLARADTQYF.

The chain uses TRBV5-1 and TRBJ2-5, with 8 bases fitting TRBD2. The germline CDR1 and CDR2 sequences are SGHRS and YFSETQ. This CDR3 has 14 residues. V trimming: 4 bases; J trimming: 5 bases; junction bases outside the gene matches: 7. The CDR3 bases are TGCGCCAGCAGCCGAGATAGCGGGACGGAGACCCAGTACTTC. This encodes CASSRDSGTETQYF. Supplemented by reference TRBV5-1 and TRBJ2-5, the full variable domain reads KAGVTQTPRYLIKTRGQQVTLSCSPISGHRSVSWYQQTPGQGLQFLFEYFSETQRNKGNFPGRFSGRQFSNSRSEMNVSTLELGDSALYLCASSRDSGTETQYFGPGTRLLVL.

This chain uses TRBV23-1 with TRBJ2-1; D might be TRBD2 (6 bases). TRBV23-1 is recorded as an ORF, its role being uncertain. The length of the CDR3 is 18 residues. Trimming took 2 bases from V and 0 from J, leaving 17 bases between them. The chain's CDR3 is CASSQVKKRVGSYNEQFF. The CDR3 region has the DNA TGCGCCAGCAGTCAAGTAAAAAAGCGGGTCGGCTCCTACAATGAGCAGTTCTTC.

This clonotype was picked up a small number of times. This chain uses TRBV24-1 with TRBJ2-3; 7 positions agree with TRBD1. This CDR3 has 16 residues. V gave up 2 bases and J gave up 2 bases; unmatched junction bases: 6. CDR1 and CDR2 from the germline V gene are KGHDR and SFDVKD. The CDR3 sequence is CATSDSTGTDTDTQYF. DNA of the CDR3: TGTGCCACCAGTGATTCAACCGGGACAGACACAGATACGCAGTATTTT.

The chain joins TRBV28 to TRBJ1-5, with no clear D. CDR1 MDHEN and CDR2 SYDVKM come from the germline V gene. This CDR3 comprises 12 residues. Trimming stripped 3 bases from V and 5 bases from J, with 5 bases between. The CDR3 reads CASSLSHQPQHF. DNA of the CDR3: TGTGCCAGCAGTTTGTCACATCAGCCCCAGCATTTT.